This T cell receptor beta chain was captured by sequencing in a study of blood T cell repertoires in COVID-19. In the original workflow: Reference gene primer amplification gave estimated nucleated cell counts. The assay was immunoSEQ multiplex PCR, and TCRdb's table has in-frame clones only and misses some. V, J and clone size are those of that table, while D and trimming were read from the DNA. Of around 80,000 clones listed, roughly 89% were seen once; the top ten hold less than 0.65%. The V gene end was trimmed by 7 bases and the J gene end by 5 bases; junction bases not matched to a gene: 9. CDR1 and CDR2 from the germline V gene are KGHDR and SFDVKD. This CDR3 spans 15 amino acids.

Specimen: peripheral blood. The chain is built from TRBV24-1 and TRBJ2-2; 7 nucleotides match TRBD2. The clonotype was recovered from a man between 60 and 75 years old with acute or convalescent COVID-19. CDR3 in amino acids: CATREPGGKTGELFF. The CDR3 DNA is TGTGCCACCAGGGAACCCGGGGGGAAAACCGGGGAGCTGTTTTTT.